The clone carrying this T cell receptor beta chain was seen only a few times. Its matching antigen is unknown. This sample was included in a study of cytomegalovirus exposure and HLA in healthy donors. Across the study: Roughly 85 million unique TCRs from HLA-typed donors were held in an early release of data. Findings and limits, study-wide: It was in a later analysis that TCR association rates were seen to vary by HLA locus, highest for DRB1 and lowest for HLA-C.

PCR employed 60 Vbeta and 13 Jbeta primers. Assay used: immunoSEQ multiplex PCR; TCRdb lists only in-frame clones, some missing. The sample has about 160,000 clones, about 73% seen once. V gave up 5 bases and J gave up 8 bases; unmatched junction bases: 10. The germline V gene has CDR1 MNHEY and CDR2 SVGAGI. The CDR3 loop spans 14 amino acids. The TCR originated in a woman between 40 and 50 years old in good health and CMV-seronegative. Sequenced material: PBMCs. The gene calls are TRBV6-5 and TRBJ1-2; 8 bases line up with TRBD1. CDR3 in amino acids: CASSARQGMGGYTF. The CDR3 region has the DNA TGTGCCAGCAGTGCACGACAGGGGATGGGAGGCTACACCTTC.